The rows below give T cell receptor beta chains drawn from one sample of a study of early T cells in non-severe SARS-CoV-2 infection. MiXCR was run by TCRdb on the 5' RACE reads, yielding one entry per CDR3 protein. The sample gives approximately 70,000 distinct CDR3 sequences, 5% of which show up once; around 7.5% is in the top ten. The specimen was whole blood, collected at baseline. The receptors come from an adult who was a healthcare worker with PCR-confirmed SARS-CoV-2 infection or an uninfected control (not recorded which). The CDR3 runs from the conserved cysteine through the conserved F or W. A D gene is named only where the DNA matches it firmly. Not all rows give a size; the values are once, few, many and, for expanded clones, a class.

cdr3_nt cdr3_aa clone_size cdr3_length j_call v_call d_call
TGCGCCAGCAGCCAAGCGGAAGCGGGAGCCTACGAGCAGTACTTC CASSQAEAGAYEQYF - 15 TRBJ2-7 TRBV4-1 TRBD2
TGTGCCAGCAGCTTGGAGCTAGCGTTCACCGGGGAGCTGTTTTTT CASSLELAFTGELFF many 15 TRBJ2-2 TRBV5-5 -
TGTGCCAGCAGTTTACCGGGTCAGGGAGGGGCCAACGTCCTGACTTTC CASSLPGQGGANVLTF many 16 TRBJ2-6 TRBV28 -
TGTGCCAGCAGCTTAGATTCGGGCCTCGCTGAAGCTTTCTTT CASSLDSGLAEAFF - 14 TRBJ1-1 TRBV7-9 -
TGCAGTGCTAGACTCGGGGGATGGGGGACCTACGAGCAGTACTTC CSARLGGWGTYEQYF many 15 TRBJ2-7 TRBV20-1 -
TGTGCCAGCACCACGTGGACAGATACGCAGTATTTT CASTTWTDTQYF many 12 TRBJ2-3 TRBV12-3/TRBV12-4 -
TGTGCCAGCAGTCTGGACAGGGGGAAGACCCAGTACTTC CASSLDRGKTQYF many 13 TRBJ2-5 TRBV12-3/TRBV12-4 TRBD1
TGTGCCAGCAGTTATGGGGCAGGATCGTGGGCCCAGTACTTC CASSYGAGSWAQYF - 14 TRBJ2-5 TRBV6-5 -
TGCGCCAGCAGCTTGGGAGGGGCGCGAAATGAGCAGTTCTTC CASSLGGARNEQFF many 14 TRBJ2-1 TRBV5-1 -
TGTGCCAGCAGTCGCCCCCCTAGCGTCAATGAGCAGTTCTTC CASSRPPSVNEQFF many 14 TRBJ2-1 TRBV12-3/TRBV12-4 -
TGTGCCAGCAGCAAGATTTTGGCGGATTGGCACAATGAGCAGTTCTTC CASSKILADWHNEQFF many 16 TRBJ2-1 TRBV21-1 -
TGCGCCAGCAGCTCGGGCCTTCGGACCAATCAAGAGACCCAGTACTTC CASSSGLRTNQETQYF many 16 TRBJ2-5 TRBV5-1 -
TGTGCCACCTCGACAGCAAACACCGGGGAGCTGTTTTTT CATSTANTGELFF - 13 TRBJ2-2 TRBV2 -
TGCAGCGTTATGAAGTCAAGCTCCTACAATGAGCAGTTCTTC CSVMKSSSYNEQFF many 14 TRBJ2-1 TRBV29-1 -
TGTGCCAGCAGCCATAAAGTTGGGACTGTTTACAATGAGCAGTTCTTC CASSHKVGTVYNEQFF few 16 TRBJ2-1 TRBV14 -
TGTGCCAGCAGTGAAGGGTCGCTGGGACGGCCCTATGGCTACACCTTC CASSEGSLGRPYGYTF few 16 TRBJ1-2 TRBV2 -
TGTGCCAGCAGCTTGTTCTTGACAGATACGCAGTATTTT CASSLFLTDTQYF many 13 TRBJ2-3 TRBV5-6 -
TGTGCCAGCAGCTTACGACTAACGGGAACAGATACGCAGTATTTT CASSLRLTGTDTQYF - 15 TRBJ2-3 TRBV7-2 -